Below are 16 T cell receptor beta chains sequenced from a single sample in a study of shared clonotypes between healthy human individuals. Only in-frame clones appear in the TCRdb table, and some are missing; sequencing was by immunoSEQ multiplex PCR. The table records millions of clones, about 95% of them present only once. The naive CD8 subset, CD45RO-negative cells positively selected for CCR7, excluded terminally differentiated effector memory CD45RA+ cells. Sequences were obtained from naive CD8+ T cells sorted from blood. These TCRs come from a man aged 18 to 35 in good health.

The chain joins TRBV2 to TRBJ2-3; D is possibly TRBD1 (5 bases). The CDR3 contains 11 residues. Germline loops: CDR1 SNHLY, CDR2 FYNNEI. V shed 10 bases and J shed 5 bases, with 10 bases lying between them. CDR3 in amino acids: CANRPEDTQYF. DNA of the CDR3: TGTGCCAACAGGCCAGAAGATACGCAGTATTTT. The complete variable domain, with remaining parts taken from reference TRBV2 and TRBJ2-3, reads EPEVTQTPSHQVTQMGQEVILRCVPISNHLYFYWYRQILGQKVEFLVSFYNNEISEKSEIFDDQFSVERPDGSNFTLKIRSTKLEDSAMYFCANRPEDTQYFGPGTRLTVL.

This clone was seen only once. The chain combines TRBV9 with TRBJ2-5; 11 bases are shared with TRBD2. The CDR3 runs to 15 residues. V was clipped by 2 bases and J by 5 bases; unmatched bases: 5. Germline V gives CDR1 SGDLS, CDR2 YYNGEE. The CDR3: CASSVLAGGLETQYF. The CDR3 DNA sequence: TGTGCCAGCAGCGTGTTAGCGGGGGGGCTGGAGACCCAGTACTTC.

CDR3 DNA sequence: TGTGCCACCAGCAGACTCCGGGACTTTGCCTACGAGCAGTACTTC. It is translated as CATSRLRDFAYEQYF. This chain joins TRBV15 and TRBJ2-7; possible D gene TRBD2, 6 bases. CDR3 length: 15 amino acids. V dropped 2 bases and J dropped 2 bases, with 13 bases sitting between them. CDR1 and CDR2 (germline): LNHNV, YYDKDF (reference sequence).

The gene calls are TRBV7-9 and TRBJ2-7; TRBD2 aligns across 10 bases. Losses at the gene ends were 5 bases for V and 5 bases for J; bases not matched to a gene: 9. This CDR3 spans 15 amino acids. CDR1 and CDR2 from the germline V gene are SEHNR and FQNEAQ (reference sequence). The CDR3 reads CASSHLAGAEDEQYF. The CDR3 DNA reads as TGTGCCAGCAGCCACCTAGCGGGAGCTGAAGACGAGCAGTACTTC.

V is TRBV30 and J is TRBJ1-1; TRBD1 aligns across 12 bases. Germline V gives CDR1 GTSNPN, CDR2 SVGIG (reference sequence). The CDR3 totals 15 residues. V shed 3 bases and J 4 bases; nucleotides not matched to a gene: 6. The CDR3 loop is CAWSGTGGSITEAFF. CDR3 sequence (DNA): TGTGCCTGGAGCGGGACAGGGGGCTCTATCACTGAAGCTTTCTTT.

Turning to this clone: This sample includes further DNA sequences coding for the same CDR3. This rearrangement joins TRBV6-5 to TRBJ2-3; 10 bases line up with TRBD2. The CDR3 length is 16 residues. Germline values: CDR1 MNHEY, CDR2 SVGAGI. After removal of 0 bases from V and 2 bases from J, the junction contained 2 bases not matched to a gene. In nucleotides, the CDR3 is TGTGCCAGCAGTTACTCGACTAGCGGGTCCACAGATACGCAGTATTTT. As protein: CASSYSTSGSTDTQYF.

The gene calls are TRBV5-4 and TRBJ2-7; D call uncertain. The V gene's germline CDR1 is SGHNT and CDR2 YYREEE (reference sequence). This CDR3 contains 14 residues. V was shortened by 0 bases and J by 3 bases, with 10 bases between the two germline ends. In DNA, the CDR3 is TGTGCCAGCAGCTTGGAGAACAGACGCTACGAGCAGTACTTC. This sequence encodes CASSLENRRYEQYF.

The chain links TRBV5-1 to TRBJ1-2; weak D call: TRBD1 (5 bases). Germline assignment: CDR1 SGHRS and CDR2 YFSETQ. The CDR3 runs to 15 residues. V lost 2 bases to trimming and J lost 6 bases, with 17 bases between them. CDR3 sequence reads: CASSFDRRGRDGYTF. CDR3 bases: TGCGCCAGCAGCTTCGATCGGCGGGGACGTGATGGCTACACCTTC.

The chain uses TRBV27 and TRBJ1-5; a possible D gene is TRBD1 (6 bases). CDR3 length equals 16 residues. Trimming took 2 bases from V and 7 from J, leaving 18 bases between them. Germline CDR1 reads MNHEY; CDR2 reads SMNVEV (reference sequence). The CDR3 reads CASSLISPGAQQPQHF. CDR3 nucleotide sequence: TGTGCCAGCAGTTTAATTAGTCCGGGGGCACAGCAGCCCCAGCATTTT.

The chain is built from TRBV5-1 and TRBJ2-5; D is undetermined. This CDR3 has 11 amino acids. Trimming took off 6 bases at V and 5 bases at J, with 8 bases between the two ends. Germline CDR1 reads SGHRS; CDR2 reads YFSETQ. The DNA of the CDR3 is TGCGCCAGCACGTCCCGGGAGACCCAGTACTTC. Its protein product is CASTSRETQYF.

This chain links TRBV7-2 with TRBJ2-7; the D call may be TRBD1 or TRBD2 (6 bases each). CDR1 is SGHTA and CDR2 is FQGNSA in the germline V gene. This CDR3 is 17 amino acids long. V was trimmed by 3 bases and J by 2 bases, leaving 20 bases between them. CDR3 sequence: CASSFFTYLEGAYEQYF. The CDR3, as DNA: TGTGCCAGCAGCTTCTTTACATACCTGGAGGGGGCCTACGAGCAGTACTTC.

This sequence joins TRBV27 and TRBJ2-1; D ambiguous. V was shortened by 3 bases and J by 8 bases, with 17 bases between the two germline ends. Germline lookup yields CDR1 MNHEY and CDR2 SMNVEV (reference sequence). CDR3 size: 15 residues. The CDR3 protein is CASSLTPLQFDEQFF. The CDR3 coding sequence is TGTGCCAGCAGTTTGACCCCCTTACAATTCGATGAGCAGTTCTTC.

DNA for the CDR3: TGCGCCAGCAGCAAGACTAGCGGGGGGGCCTCGGATACGCAGTATTTT. It is translated as CASSKTSGGASDTQYF. The rearrangement joins TRBV5-1 to TRBJ2-3, with TRBD2 matching over 14 bases. The V segment lost 4 bases and the J segment 6 bases; nucleotides outside the gene matches: 7. Germline lookup yields CDR1 SGHRS and CDR2 YFSETQ. The CDR3 consists of 16 residues.

This chain connects TRBV6-1 to TRBJ1-2, with TRBD1 matching 8 bases. V lost 7 bases, J lost 4 bases, and 8 bases stayed unmatched. CDR1 is MNHNS, CDR2 SASEGT, per germline. This CDR3 has 14 residues. CDR3 nucleotide sequence: TGTGCCAGCACCGACAGGGGTTCACTCTATGGCTACACCTTC. Its translation is CASTDRGSLYGYTF.

Turning to this clone: In the same sample, other DNA sequences code for this CDR3. This chain connects TRBV10-3 to TRBJ2-7, with D unclear. The V gene lost 8 bases and the J gene lost 2 bases, with 4 bases spanning the gap. Germline lookup yields CDR1 ENHRY and CDR2 SYGVKD. The CDR3 is made up of 10 amino acids. The CDR3 is CAIGAYEQYF. CDR3 coding DNA: TGTGCCATCGGGGCCTACGAGCAGTACTTC.

The V call is TRBV27, the J call TRBJ1-1; D remains unclear. Germline V gives CDR1 MNHEY, CDR2 SMNVEV (reference sequence). CDR3 size: 15 residues. The germline V and J ends were trimmed by 8 bases and 0 bases, with 16 bases remaining between them. Here the CDR3 reads CASPNGFLMNTEAFF. The CDR3 nucleotides read TGTGCCAGCCCAAACGGGTTCTTGATGAACACTGAAGCTTTCTTT.